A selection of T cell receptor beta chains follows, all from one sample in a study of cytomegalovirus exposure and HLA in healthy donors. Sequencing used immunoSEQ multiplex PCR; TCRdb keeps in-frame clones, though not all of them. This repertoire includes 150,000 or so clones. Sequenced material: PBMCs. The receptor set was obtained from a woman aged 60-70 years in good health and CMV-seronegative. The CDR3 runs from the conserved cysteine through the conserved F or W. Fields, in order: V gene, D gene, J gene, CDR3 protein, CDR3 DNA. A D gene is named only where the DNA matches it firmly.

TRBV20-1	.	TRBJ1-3	CSATRDTIYF	TGCAGTGCCACGAGGGACACCATATATTTT
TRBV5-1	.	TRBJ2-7	CASSLGNSKAGEQYF	TGCGCCAGCAGCTTAGGCAACTCCAAGGCGGGGGAGCAGTACTTC
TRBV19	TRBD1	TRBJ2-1	CASSIGEDRGHYNEQFF	TGTGCCAGTAGTATAGGCGAGGACAGGGGGCACTACAATGAGCAGTTCTTC
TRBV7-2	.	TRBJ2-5	CASSLYGGETQYF	TGTGCCAGCAGCTTATATGGGGGGGAGACCCAGTACTTC
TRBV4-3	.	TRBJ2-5	CASSQGKFVRETQYF	TGCGCCAGCAGCCAGGGCAAGTTCGTTCGAGAGACCCAGTACTTC
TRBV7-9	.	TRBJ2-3	CASSTQGSLPFTQYF	TGTGCCAGCAGCACTCAGGGGTCTCTTCCGTTTACGCAGTATTTT
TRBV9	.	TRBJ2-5	CASSPTGSATQYF	TGTGCCAGCAGTCCTACAGGATCCGCGACCCAGTACTTC
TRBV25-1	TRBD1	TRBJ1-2	CASSLNPGQGPTPLGYTF	TGTGCCAGCAGTCTCAACCCGGGACAGGGACCTACTCCCCTAGGCTACACCTTC
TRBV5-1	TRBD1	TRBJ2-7	CASSFGTGYEQYF	TGCGCCAGCAGCTTCGGGACAGGCTACGAGCAGTACTTC
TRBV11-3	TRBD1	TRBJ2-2	CASSLRTGTGFGELFF	TGTGCCAGCAGCTTGAGAACCGGGACAGGTTTCGGGGAGCTGTTTTTT
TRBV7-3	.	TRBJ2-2	CASTTQAGPSTGELFF	TGTGCCAGCACCACACAGGCGGGGCCCAGCACCGGGGAGCTGTTTTTT
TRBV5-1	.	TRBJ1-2	CASSLETEARYGYTF	TGCGCCAGCAGCCTAGAGACCGAAGCGCGCTATGGCTACACCTTC
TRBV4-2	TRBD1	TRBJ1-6	CASSQVDRGPNSPLHF	TGTGCCAGCAGCCAAGTCGACAGGGGGCCGAATTCACCCCTCCACTTT
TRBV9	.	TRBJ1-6	CASSVGEQPRNSPLHF	TGTGCCAGCAGCGTAGGCGAACAGCCTCGCAATTCACCCCTCCACTTT
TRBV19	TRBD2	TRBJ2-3	CASSRGGAWTDTQYF	TGTGCCAGTAGTCGCGGGGGGGCCTGGACAGATACGCAGTATTTT
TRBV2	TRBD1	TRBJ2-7	CASSVTGGAVF	TGTGCCAGCAGCGTTACAGGGGGCGCGGTTTTC
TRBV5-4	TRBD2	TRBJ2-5	CASSFSSGGAGETQYF	TGTGCCAGCAGCTTTTCTAGCGGGGGGGCCGGGGAGACCCAGTACTTC
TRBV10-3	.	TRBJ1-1	CAISSLGGYTEAFF	TGTGCCATCTCATCTCTGGGGGGGTACACTGAAGCTTTCTTT
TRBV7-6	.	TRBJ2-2	CASSLAHLTRGGELFF	TGTGCCAGCAGCTTAGCTCATTTGACTCGGGGCGGGGAGCTGTTTTTT
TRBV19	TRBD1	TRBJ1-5	CASSSNRGNQPQHF	TGTGCCAGTAGTTCCAACAGGGGGAATCAGCCCCAGCATTTT
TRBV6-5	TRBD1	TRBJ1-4	CASRTGMVREKLFF	TGTGCCAGCAGGACAGGGATGGTTCGTGAAAAACTGTTTTTT
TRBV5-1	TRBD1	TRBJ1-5	CASRRTGESNQPQHF	TGCGCCAGCAGGCGGACAGGGGAGAGCAATCAGCCCCAGCATTTT
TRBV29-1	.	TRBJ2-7	CGAVSSYEQYF	TGCGGGGCAGTTAGCTCCTACGAGCAGTACTTC
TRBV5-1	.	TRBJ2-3	CASSLKATDTDTQYF	TGCGCCAGCAGCTTGAAGGCCACAGACACAGATACGCAGTATTTT
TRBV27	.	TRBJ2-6	CASGLTGSGANVLTF	TGTGCCAGCGGATTAACAGGGAGTGGGGCCAACGTCCTGACTTTC
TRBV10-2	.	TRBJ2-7	CASSEMPRRYEQYF	TGCGCCAGCAGTGAGATGCCGAGGCGGTACGAGCAGTACTTC
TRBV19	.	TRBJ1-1	CASTTGTMNTEAFF	TGTGCCAGTACGACCGGGACAATGAACACTGAAGCTTTCTTT
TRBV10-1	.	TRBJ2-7	CASSDPVSYEQYF	TGCGCCAGCAGTGACCCGGTCTCCTACGAGCAGTACTTC
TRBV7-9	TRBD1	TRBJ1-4	CASSSQSTGGIGKLFF	TGTGCCAGCAGCTCCCAGTCGACAGGGGGCATTGGAAAACTGTTTTTT
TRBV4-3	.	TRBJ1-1	CASSQGVLAGMNTEAFF	TGCGCCAGCAGCCAGGGGGTACTTGCGGGGATGAACACTGAAGCTTTCTTT
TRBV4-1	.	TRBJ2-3	CASSHLPPRYENTDTQYF	TGCGCCAGCAGCCACCTCCCCCCGCGCTATGAAAACACAGATACGCAGTATTTT